One and the same sample provided the 22 T cell receptor beta chains below, sequenced in a study of cytomegalovirus exposure and HLA in healthy donors. PCR was performed using 60 Vbeta and 13 Jbeta primers. The data were produced by immunoSEQ multiplex PCR, yet TCRdb's version contains in-frame clones alone and is incomplete. The profile shows approximately 100,000 clones, about 80% of them singletons. What was sequenced was PBMCs. The source of these receptors is a man between 18 and 29 years old in good health and CMV-seropositive.

This clone was counted between two and nine times. The CDR3 sequence is CASSFADRGSGELFF. The CDR3 DNA reads as TGTGCCAGCAGTTTCGCGGACAGGGGATCCGGGGAGCTGTTTTTT. This chain links TRBV27 with TRBJ2-2, with 9 bases lining up with TRBD1. The CDR3 has 15 residues. Germline CDR1 and CDR2: MNHEY and SMNVEV (reference sequence). V was clipped by 3 bases and J by 6 bases; unmatched bases: 5.

This chain joins TRBV5-6 and TRBJ2-5, with 8 nucleotides matching TRBD1. CDR1 is SGHDT, CDR2 YYEEEE, per germline. CDR3 length: 14 residues. The ends lost 3 bases at V and 5 bases at J; junction bases unmatched: 6. In DNA form, the CDR3 reads TGTGCCAGCAGCTCAGCAGGGGGCGGTGAGACCCAGTACTTC. Translating gives CASSSAGGGETQYF.

The chain recombines TRBV4-1 with TRBJ1-5, with TRBD1 as a possible D gene (5 bases). This CDR3 is built from 16 residues. Trimming pared 0 bases from V and 0 bases from J, leaving 9 bases between. Germline CDR1 is MGHRA and CDR2 is YSYEKL. As DNA, the CDR3 is TGCGCCAGCAGCCAAGATCAGGGCCGTAGCAATCAGCCCCAGCATTTT. Translated: CASSQDQGRSNQPQHF.

This rearrangement joins TRBV4-1 to TRBJ1-3, with TRBD1 as a possible D gene (5 bases). The germline gives CDR1 MGHRA, CDR2 YSYEKL. The CDR3 is 16 amino acids. V lost 3 bases, J lost 0 bases, and 12 bases lay in between. The CDR3 sequence is CASSQRDANSGNTIYF. In DNA, the CDR3 is TGCGCCAGCAGCCAGCGGGACGCCAACTCTGGAAACACCATATATTTT.

The chain couples TRBV5-6 to TRBJ2-3; D possibly corresponds to TRBD1 (5 bases). The CDR3 totals 15 residues. The germline V gene has CDR1 SGHDT and CDR2 YYEEEE. The V end was cut by 4 bases, the J end by 1 base, with 13 bases between. The CDR3 loop reads CASSEGDWGTDTQYF. In nucleotides, the CDR3 is TGTGCCAGCAGCGAAGGGGATTGGGGCACAGATACGCAGTATTTT. Looking up the rest from reference TRBV5-6 and TRBJ2-3 gives the full variable domain: DAGVTQSPTHLIKTRGQQVTLRCSPKSGHDTVSWYQQALGQGPQFIFQYYEEEERQRGNFPDRFSGHQFPNYSSELNVNALLLGDSALYLCASSEGDWGTDTQYFGPGTRLTVL.

The chain carries TRBV4-1 and TRBJ2-7; 7 positions agree with TRBD1. The V segment lost 2 bases and the J segment 5 bases; nucleotides outside the gene matches: 9. This CDR3 contains 15 residues. The germline gives CDR1 MGHRA, CDR2 YSYEKL. The CDR3 DNA reads as TGCGCCAGCAGCCAACAGGCCGACAGGGTCAACGAGCAGTACTTC. It is translated as CASSQQADRVNEQYF.

CDR3 region: CASSPAQGYEQYF. CDR3 sequence (DNA): TGTGCCAGCAGCCCGGCCCAGGGATACGAGCAGTACTTC. The rearrangement uses TRBV7-6 and TRBJ2-7, with D possibly being TRBD1 (5 bases). Between the trimmed V and J ends, which lost 5 bases and 4 bases, there was a span of 12 bases. The CDR3 sequence is 13 residues long. The germline V gene encodes CDR1 SGHVS and CDR2 FNYEAQ.

The chain links TRBV27 to TRBJ2-7; TRBD2 is a possible D gene (6 bases). Germline V gene lookup returns CDR1 MNHEY and CDR2 SMNVEV (reference sequence). V shed 3 bases and J shed 2 bases, with 8 bases lying between them. The CDR3 has 13 amino acids. The CDR3 region is CASSLEGTYEQYF. Here the CDR3 DNA reads TGTGCCAGCAGTTTGGAGGGAACCTACGAGCAGTACTTC.

With respect to this clone: Other DNA sequences in this specimen translate into the identical CDR3. The chain has TRBV6-1 and TRBJ1-5; D perhaps matches TRBD1 (5 bases). CDR3 size: 15 residues. V was cut by 2 bases and J by 7 bases, with 15 bases left in between. Germline CDR1 and CDR2: MNHNS and SASEGT. CDR3 DNA: TGTGCCAGCAGTGAAACACAGGTCGGGGGGCAGCCCCAGCATTTT. This gives the protein CASSETQVGGQPQHF.

This chain links TRBV6-5 with TRBJ1-1; no reliable D call. V shed 4 bases and J shed 0 bases, with 15 bases lying between them. Germline values: CDR1 MNHEY, CDR2 SVGAGI. The CDR3 extends over 16 amino acids. CDR3 bases: TGTGCCAGCAGTTTCACCCGATTGGAGATGAACACTGAAGCTTTCTTT. It codes for CASSFTRLEMNTEAFF.

This clone was recorded once. The V gene is TRBV6-1, the J gene TRBJ1-5; possible D gene TRBD1, 5 bases. V gave up 5 bases and J gave up 8 bases, with 19 bases separating them. The germline gives CDR1 MNHNS, CDR2 SASEGT. This CDR3 has 15 amino acids. The CDR3 reads CASSIQLDTGEPQHF. The CDR3 DNA reads TGTGCCAGCAGTATCCAGTTGGATACGGGGGAGCCCCAGCATTTT.

A note on this clone: This CDR3 is also generated by other DNA sequences in the sample. The rearrangement links TRBV9 to TRBJ2-5; 9 positions agree with TRBD1. The CDR3 length is 15 residues. CDR1 and CDR2 from the germline V gene are SGDLS and YYNGEE. V lost 2 bases and J lost 5; bases outside the gene matches: 7. In DNA form, the CDR3 reads TGTGCCAGCAGCGTGGCTCCGGGACAGGGTGAGACCCAGTACTTC. Encoded protein: CASSVAPGQGETQYF.

This chain uses TRBV4-2 with TRBJ1-2; D is unclear. The germline V gene encodes CDR1 LGHNA and CDR2 YNFKEQ. Trimming removed 0 bases from V and 7 bases from J, with 15 bases in between. This CDR3 is 15 amino acids long. CDR3 amino acids: CASSQDLGSRSGYTF. The CDR3 coding sequence is TGTGCCAGCAGCCAAGACTTAGGGAGTCGGAGTGGCTACACCTTC.

The chain employs TRBV4-1 and TRBJ2-7; no definite D call. The CDR3 is made up of 11 amino acids. Looked up from germline, CDR1 is MGHRA and CDR2 is YSYEKL. Trimming removed 0 bases at V and 7 bases at J, with 4 bases between. CDR3 in DNA: TGCGCCAGCAGCCAAGACCAGGAGCAGTACTTC. The encoded protein is CASSQDQEQYF.

Only one count was recorded for this clone. The chain carries TRBV2 and TRBJ2-3, with 7 bases lining up with TRBD2. The V gene's germline CDR1 is SNHLY and CDR2 FYNNEI. J was trimmed by 6 bases and V by 1 base; bases with no gene match: 7. This CDR3 is built from 15 residues. CDR3 in amino acids: CASSEGVTSIDTQYF. The CDR3 DNA sequence: TGTGCCAGCAGTGAAGGGGTGACTAGCATCGATACGCAGTATTTT.

The table lists this clone with a few counts. This sample also contains other DNA sequences that code for the same CDR3. The chain employs TRBV5-6 and TRBJ1-2, with 7 nucleotides matching TRBD1. The germline V gene encodes CDR1 SGHDT and CDR2 YYEEEE. V lost 2 bases, J lost 6 bases, and 4 bases stayed unmatched. CDR3 length: 13 amino acids. DNA for the CDR3: TGTGCCAGCAGCTTACGACAGGGAGATGGCTACACCTTC. It translates to CASSLRQGDGYTF.

The V call is TRBV4-1, the J call TRBJ2-7; a weak D match, TRBD2 (5 bases). Germline loops: CDR1 MGHRA, CDR2 YSYEKL. V lost 3 bases and J lost 6, with 15 bases in between. This CDR3 is built from 14 residues. The CDR3 sequence: CASSHQINGGEQYF. DNA of the CDR3: TGCGCCAGCAGCCACCAGATCAATGGAGGCGAGCAGTACTTC.

The gene calls are TRBV7-9 and TRBJ1-1; 7 bases align to TRBD1. CDR1 SEHNR and CDR2 FQNEAQ come from the germline V gene (reference sequence). CDR3 length equals 12 residues. V was pared by 5 bases and J by 6 bases, with 3 bases of the junction left unmatched. The CDR3 nucleotides are TGTGCCAGCAGCCTCGGGACAGCTGAAGCTTTCTTT. It is translated as CASSLGTAEAFF. Based on the CDR3 plus reference TRBV7-9 and TRBJ1-1, the full variable domain is DTGVSQNPRHKITKRGQNVTFRCDPISEHNRLYWYRQTLGQGPEFLTYFQNEAQLEKSRLLSDRFSAERPKGSFSTLEIQRTEQGDSAMYLCASSLGTAEAFFGQGTRLTVV.

This sequence joins TRBV10-3 and TRBJ2-7; D is ambiguous. There are 15 residues in the CDR3. Germline lookup yields CDR1 ENHRY and CDR2 SYGVKD. The V and J ends lost 0 bases and 2 bases respectively, with 11 bases between them. CDR3 amino acids: CAISESEFAAYEQYF. The CDR3 coding sequence is TGTGCCATCAGTGAGTCTGAATTTGCAGCCTACGAGCAGTACTTC.

The V and J genes are TRBV5-1 and TRBJ1-2; D unclear. In germline, CDR1 is SGHRS, CDR2 YFSETQ. V lost 0 bases and J 4 bases, leaving 4 bases between the germline ends. The CDR3 length is 12 residues. CDR3 DNA sequence: TGCGCCAGCAGCTTGGACGGCTATGGCTACACCTTC. Translation: CASSLDGYGYTF.

This rearrangement joins TRBV6-1 to TRBJ2-5; TRBD2 might be the D (5 bases). Germline CDR1 is MNHNS and CDR2 is SASEGT. CDR3 length equals 13 residues. Trimming removed 6 bases from V and 5 bases from J, with 13 bases in between. CDR3 DNA sequence: TGTGCCAGCAGGGAGGCAGGCGTCGAGACCCAGTACTTC. As protein: CASREAGVETQYF.

The genes are TRBV19 and TRBJ1-1, with unresolved D. Germline CDR1 and CDR2: LNHDA and SQIVND (reference sequence). V dropped 3 bases and J dropped 0 bases, with 8 bases sitting between them. The CDR3 contains 14 residues. CDR3 amino acids: CASSMYSLNTEAFF. In DNA, the CDR3 is TGTGCCAGTAGTATGTACAGCCTGAACACTGAAGCTTTCTTT.